The 6 T cell receptor beta chains presented below share a single source sample, sequenced in a study of OX40 agonist ivuxolimab in advanced cancers. This table comes from immunoSEQ multiplex PCR, and its TCRdb copy is limited to in-frame clones, with some not included. Altogether over 45,000 clones are present, around four fifths being singletons, with the ten largest covering 2.8%. The sample consisted of CD4+ or CD8+ T cells sorted from blood, taken in a trial of the OX40 agonist ivuxolimab. The origin of the receptors is an adult with an advanced solid tumor such as melanoma, head and neck, liver or kidney cancer.

CDR3 in amino acids: CASSDSSHGSGANVLTF. The CDR3 bases are TGTGCCAGCAGTGATTCGTCGCATGGGTCTGGGGCCAACGTCCTGACTTTC. The V call is TRBV6-1, the J call TRBJ2-6; D unresolved. The CDR3 is made up of 17 amino acids. The germline V gene has CDR1 MNHNS and CDR2 SASEGT. The V end lost 3 bases, the J end lost 1 base, and 13 bases lay between the germline ends.

This chain connects TRBV5-6 to TRBJ2-7, with no clear D. The CDR3 runs to 14 residues. V was shortened by 7 bases and J by 4 bases, with 18 bases between the two germline ends. Per the germline V gene, CDR1 is SGHDT and CDR2 is YYEEEE. The CDR3 DNA follows: TGTGCCAGCTCCCCACTCGGGCCAACTTACGAGCAGTACTTC. Translating it yields CASSPLGPTYEQYF.

The chain is built from TRBV18 and TRBJ2-6; no definite D call. CDR3 length: 16 amino acids. Per the germline V gene, CDR1 is KGHSH and CDR2 is LQKENI. The germline V and J ends were trimmed by 4 bases and 1 base, with 11 bases remaining between them. CDR3 region: CASSLSLGSGANVLTF. In DNA form, the CDR3 reads TGTGCCAGCTCACTCAGTCTGGGATCTGGGGCCAACGTCCTGACTTTC.

This chain connects TRBV6-5 to TRBJ2-7; D may be TRBD2 (5 bases). The ends were cut back, 2 bases at V and 2 bases at J, with 13 bases in the middle. The CDR3 extends over 15 amino acids. Germline assignment: CDR1 MNHEY and CDR2 SVGAGI. CDR3 in amino acids: CASSYSAVGTYEQYF. CDR3 nucleotide sequence: TGTGCCAGCAGTTACAGTGCCGTCGGGACCTACGAGCAGTACTTC.

The chain links TRBV14 to TRBJ2-1; D possibly corresponds to TRBD1 (6 bases). This CDR3 comprises 17 residues. The V end lost 1 base, the J end lost 0 bases, and 13 bases lay between the germline ends. CDR1 is SGHDN and CDR2 is FVKESK in the germline V gene. The CDR3: CASSQVTGTASYNEQFF. The DNA of the CDR3 is TGTGCCAGCAGCCAAGTTACAGGGACGGCCTCCTACAATGAGCAGTTCTTC. Filled out from reference TRBV14 and TRBJ2-1, the complete variable domain reads EAGVTQFPSHSVIEKGQTVTLRCDPISGHDNLYWYRRVMGKEIKFLLHFVKESKQDESGMPNNRFLAERTGGTYSTLKVQPAELEDSGVYFCASSQVTGTASYNEQFFGPGTRLTVL.

The genes are TRBV7-3 and TRBJ2-5; D call uncertain. Between the trimmed V and J ends, which lost 4 bases and 2 bases, there was a span of 8 bases. The CDR3 contains 13 residues. Germline V gene sequence: CDR1 SGHTA, CDR2 FQGTGA. CDR3 DNA sequence: TGTGCCAGCAGCTCTGCAGGTCAAGAGACCCAGTACTTC. Its translation: CASSSAGQETQYF. Based on the CDR3 plus reference TRBV7-3 and TRBJ2-5, the full variable domain is GAGVSQTPSNKVTEKGKYVELRCDPISGHTALYWYRQSLGQGPEFLIYFQGTGAADDSGLPNDRFFAVRPEGSVSTLKIQRTERGDSAVYLCASSSAGQETQYFGPGTRLLVL.